A single sample is the source of the 9 T cell receptor beta chains below, sequenced in a study of cytomegalovirus exposure and HLA in healthy donors. PCR amplification relied on 60 Vbeta primers (plus 13 Jbeta primers). The table came from immunoSEQ multiplex PCR; TCRdb's copy has only in-frame clones and leaves some out. The sample shows 200,000 to 300,000 clones, almost 85% of them seen only once. Sequenced material: PBMCs. These receptors came from a woman aged 40-49 years in good health and CMV-seropositive.

The rearrangement joins TRBV4-2 to TRBJ2-4; 10 bases line up with TRBD1. The J segment lost 3 bases and the V segment lost 1 base, leaving 3 bases of the junction unmatched. This CDR3 has 16 residues. CDR1 and CDR2 from the germline V gene are LGHNA and YNFKEQ. CDR3 protein: CASSQGTGGNKNIQYF. CDR3 coding DNA: TGTGCCAGCAGCCAAGGGACAGGGGGAAACAAAAACATTCAGTACTTC.

V gene TRBV9 combines with J gene TRBJ1-2, with 7 bases lining up with TRBD1. The CDR3 totals 15 residues. The V segment lost 0 bases and the J segment 5 bases; nucleotides outside the gene matches: 7. Per germline, CDR1 SGDLS and CDR2 YYNGEE. CDR3 loop: CASSVGQGVWYGYTF. CDR3 coding DNA: TGTGCCAGCAGCGTAGGGCAGGGGGTATGGTATGGCTACACCTTC.

V usage is TRBV7-8 and J usage is TRBJ2-1, with 8 bases fitting TRBD1. Losses at the gene ends were 4 bases for V and 0 bases for J; bases not matched to a gene: 2. Germline-derived CDR1 and CDR2 are SGHVS and FQNEAQ. This CDR3 is 15 amino acids long. Written as DNA, the CDR3 is TGTGCCAGCAGCTGGACAGGGTTCTCCTACAATGAGCAGTTCTTC. Amino acid sequence: CASSWTGFSYNEQFF. Using reference TRBV7-8 and TRBJ2-1 for the parts outside the CDR3, the full variable domain is GAGVSQSPRYKVAKRGQDVALRCDPISGHVSLFWYQQALGQGPEFLTYFQNEAQLDKSGLPSDRFFAERPEGSVSTLKIQRTQQEDSAVYLCASSWTGFSYNEQFFGPGTRLTVL.

The chain has TRBV7-2 and TRBJ2-3, with 14 positions matching TRBD2. The trim removed 5 bases at V and 5 bases at J, leaving 9 bases unmatched. Looked up from germline, CDR1 is SGHTA and CDR2 is FQGNSA. This CDR3 is 17 amino acids long. The CDR3: CASSTRTSGRFIDTQYF. The CDR3 nucleotides are TGTGCCAGCAGCACTAGGACTAGCGGGAGGTTTATAGATACGCAGTATTTT.

The genes are TRBV5-4 and TRBJ1-4; a possible D gene is TRBD1 (5 bases). Germline CDR1 SGHNT, CDR2 YYREEE (reference sequence). The CDR3 is 14 residues long. The V and J ends lost 4 bases and 5 bases respectively, with 12 bases between them. CDR3 amino acids: CASSPGQTNEKLFF. The DNA for the CDR3 is TGTGCCAGCAGCCCCGGACAAACCAATGAAAAACTGTTTTTT.

The chain carries TRBV5-4 and TRBJ2-7; 7 positions match TRBD2. The length of the CDR3 is 14 residues. The V gene end was trimmed by 2 bases and the J gene end by 2 bases; junction bases not matched to a gene: 4. Germline V gives CDR1 SGHNT, CDR2 YYREEE (reference sequence). The CDR3 DNA reads as TGTGCCAGCAGCTTAGGCGGGAGTCCCTACGAGCAGTACTTC. As protein: CASSLGGSPYEQYF. Variable domain in full (rest from reference TRBV5-4 and TRBJ2-7): ETGVTQSPTHLIKTRGQQVTLRCSSQSGHNTVSWYQQALGQGPQFIFQYYREEENGRGNFPPRFSGLQFPNYSSELNVNALELDDSALYLCASSLGGSPYEQYFGPGTRLTVT.

The chain has TRBV30 and TRBJ2-3; TRBD2 is a possible D gene (6 bases). CDR3 length: 16 residues. V shed 0 bases and J shed 4 bases, with 17 bases lying between them. Germline-derived CDR1 and CDR2 are GTSNPN and SVGIG (reference sequence). The CDR3 DNA reads as TGTGCCTGGAGTGTACGATTGGGTGGGAGGCCAGATACGCAGTATTTT. Translation: CAWSVRLGGRPDTQYF.

The chain uses TRBV6-6 and TRBJ1-4; the match to TRBD1 covers 7 bases. CDR1 and CDR2 (germline): MNHNY, SVGAGI (reference sequence). V was clipped by 4 bases and J by 1 base; unmatched bases: 0. The CDR3 consists of 14 residues. In DNA, the CDR3 is TGTGCCAGCAGTTGGGACAGAACTAATGAAAAACTGTTTTTT. This sequence encodes CASSWDRTNEKLFF.

The rearrangement uses TRBV30 and TRBJ1-2; unclear D gene. Trimming removed 6 bases at V and 7 bases at J, with 15 bases between. The germline V gene has CDR1 GTSNPN and CDR2 SVGIG (reference sequence). This CDR3 is built from 12 residues. The CDR3 here is CACLGLNGGYTF. The CDR3 region has the DNA TGTGCCTGCCTCGGACTTAACGGTGGCTACACCTTC.